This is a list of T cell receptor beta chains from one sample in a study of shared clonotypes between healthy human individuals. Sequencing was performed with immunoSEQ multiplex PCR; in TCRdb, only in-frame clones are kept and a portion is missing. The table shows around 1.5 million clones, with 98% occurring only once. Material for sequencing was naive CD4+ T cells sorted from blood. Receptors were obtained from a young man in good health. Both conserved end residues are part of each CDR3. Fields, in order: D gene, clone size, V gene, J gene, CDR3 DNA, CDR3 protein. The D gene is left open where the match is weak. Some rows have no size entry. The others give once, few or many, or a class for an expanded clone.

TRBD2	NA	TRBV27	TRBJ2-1	TGTGCCAGCGTCCCCGGACTAGCGGGAGTCGGGGAGCAGTTCTTC	CASVPGLAGVGEQFF
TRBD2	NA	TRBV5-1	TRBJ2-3	TGCGCCAGCAGCGTCGGGACTAGCGGGAGTACTAGCACAGATACGCAGTATTTT	CASSVGTSGSTSTDTQYF
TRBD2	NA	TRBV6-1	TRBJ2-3	TGTGCCAGCAGGATCCTAGCGGGAGGTACAGATACGCAGTATTTT	CASRILAGGTDTQYF
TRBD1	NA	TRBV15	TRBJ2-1	TGTGCCACCAGCAGAGGGGACAGGGGCGTTTACAATGAGCAGTTCTTC	CATSRGDRGVYNEQFF
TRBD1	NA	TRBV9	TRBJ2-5	TGTGCCAGCAGCCCGGGACAGGGGGATGAGACCCAGTACTTC	CASSPGQGDETQYF
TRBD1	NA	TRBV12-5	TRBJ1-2	TGTGCTAGTGGTCTTGACAGGGTTGGCGGCTACACCTTC	CASGLDRVGGYTF
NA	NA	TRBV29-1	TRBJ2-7	TGCAGCGTTGAAATGGCCTACGAGCAGTACTTC	CSVEMAYEQYF
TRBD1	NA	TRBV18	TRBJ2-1	TGTGCCAGCTCCCCGGGACAGGGGAACTACAATGAGCAGTTCTTC	CASSPGQGNYNEQFF
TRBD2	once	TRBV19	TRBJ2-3	TGTGCCAGTAGTCTGACTAGCGGGAGGTTTACAGATACGCAGTATTTT	CASSLTSGRFTDTQYF
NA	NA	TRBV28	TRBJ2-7	TGTGCCAGCAGTTTATACTCCTACGAGCAGTACTTC	CASSLYSYEQYF
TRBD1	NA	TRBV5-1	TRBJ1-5	TGCGCCAGCAGCTGGGACAGGGAACAGCCCCAGCATTTT	CASSWDREQPQHF
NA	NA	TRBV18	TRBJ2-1	TGTGCCAGCTCGTCCCAGGGGTTAAGAGAGAATGAGCAGTTCTTC	CASSSQGLRENEQFF